Given below is one T cell receptor beta chain in context. Its cognate antigen has yet to be identified. No clone much larger than this one lies a single base away; base qualities are absent. This sample was included in a study of OX40 agonist ivuxolimab in advanced cancers. Study-level background: Ivuxolimab, which targeted the costimulatory receptor OX40 (CD134), was an agonistic, fully human IgG2 monoclonal antibody. Patients were allowed to have had prior anti-PD-1, anti-PD-L1 or anti-CTLA-4 therapy, and more than 35% of the dose-escalation patients had been treated with checkpoint inhibitors. The paper reports the monotherapy dose-escalation portion (N = 52 patients) of the phase I ivuxolimab trial. The point of sequencing TCRbeta in the periphery was to test whether ivuxolimab changed TCR sequence diversity and drove clonal T-cell expansion. Of the approximately 54 patients in dose escalation, approximately 20 had hepatocellular carcinoma, some 15 had melanoma, 9 had renal cell carcinoma and 9 had head and neck cancer. In the dose-escalation cohort, approximately 82% of patients were male, and the mean age was approximately 60 years, with a range of about 23 to 85. Partial responses were achieved by three dose-escalation patients, of whom one had hepatocellular carcinoma and two had cutaneous melanoma. Intravenous ivuxolimab was administered to patients every 2 weeks at six dose levels: 0.01, 0.1, 0.3, 1.5, 3 and 10 mg/kg.

The investigation overall reported the following: Clonal expansion of both CD4+ and CD8+ blood T cells was observed from baseline to week 6 at doses 0.1 to 3.0 mg/kg. After ivuxolimab, expanded clones were on average more numerous among CD8+ T cells than among CD4+ T cells. Low levels of normalized T-cell clonal expansion were also shown by some nonresponding patients. In the 0.1-3.0 mg/kg groups, partial responders had among the lowest normalized peripheral clonal expansion, particularly in CD8+ T cells. The antigen specificity of the clonally expanded peripheral T cells was not determined.

Patients with a history of autoimmune disease or receiving systemic immunosuppression were excluded from the trial. Peripheral blood for TCR sequencing was collected from all dose cohorts at baseline, on cycle 4 day 1, and on cycle 7 day 1. The samples were drawn from a first-in-human, open-label, multicenter phase I dose-escalation trial of ivuxolimab. Adults with locally advanced or metastatic melanoma, renal cell carcinoma, hepatocellular carcinoma or head and neck squamous cell carcinoma were enrolled in the trial. Before TCR sequencing, CD4+ T cells and CD8+ T cells were sorted from peripheral blood as separate populations. Via the germline V gene (reference sequence), CDR1 is SEHNR and CDR2 FQNEAQ. The germline ends are 11 bases apart after V is trimmed by 1 base and J by 7 bases. From the cysteine through the phenylalanine, the CDR3 covers 14 amino acids. Only the CDR3 region is kept as DNA, spanning 42 bases read in frame from base 1.

Genomic DNA was extracted from sorted cells for sequencing of the TCRbeta CDR3 region. The immunoSEQ Assay was used for sequencing of TCRbeta CDR3 regions. TCRdb carries this immuneACCESS record with in-frame sequences only. Its versions omit some clonotypes, under half of them owing to an unresolved V gene in the studies checked, with the rest unexplained. The sample records about 88,000 clones, around nine tenths of which are singletons. The ten largest clones take up roughly 1.6% of the sample. The TCR was taken from an adult with an advanced solid tumor such as melanoma, head and neck, liver or kidney cancer. The sequences come from CD4+ or CD8+ T cells sorted from blood, collected in a trial of the OX40 agonist ivuxolimab. The V and J genes are TRBV7-9 and TRBJ1-3, with no D gene named confidently. The DNA sequence follows: TGTGCCAGCAGCTTAGAAGCGGCGGGTAACACCATATATTTT. The encoded protein is CASSLEAAGNTIYF. Here the CDR3 is joined to the reference TRBV7-9 and TRBJ1-3 genes, and the full variable domain is: DTGVSQNPRHKITKRGQNVTFRCDPISEHNRLYWYRQTLGQGPEFLTYFQNEAQLEKSRLLSDRFSAERPKGSFSTLEIQRTEQGDSAMYLCASSLEAAGNTIYFGEGSWLTVV.